This TCR beta chain was found in a study of blood T cell repertoires in COVID-19. How the authors handled the data: From reference gene primer amplification, estimates of nucleated cell counts were derived. Method: immunoSEQ multiplex PCR; TCRdb's copy keeps in-frame clones and lacks some. V and J calls plus clone size are reproduced from that table; the DNA served to infer D and trimming. The table includes under 450,000 clones, about 89% detected once. V lost 5 bases, J lost 7 bases, and 9 bases lay in between. CDR3 length equals 13 residues. Germline CDR1 reads SGHVS; CDR2 reads FQNEAQ. V gene TRBV7-8 combines with J gene TRBJ1-6, with TRBD1 as a possible D gene (5 bases). Material: peripheral blood. The origin of this receptor is a middle-aged woman with COVID-19, enrolled during active disease. The CDR3 DNA is TGTGCCAGCAGCCTAGACAGCAATTCACCCCTCCACTTT. Its protein is CASSLDSNSPLHF.